This TCR beta chain appears in the sequencing data of a study of shared clonotypes between healthy human individuals. Germline CDR1 is ENHRY and CDR2 is SYGVKD. The V segment lost 0 bases and the J segment 0 bases; nucleotides outside the gene matches: 9. This CDR3 comprises 19 residues. Assay runs were performed at deep level. TCRdb keeps only in-frame clones here, not all; method: immunoSEQ multiplex PCR. The table has about 1.1 million clones, roughly 74% seen once. About this clone: Its antigen is not identified.

Points from the study as a whole: An anticipated effect of sequencing depth on clonotype sharing among donors was recognized.

The V and J genes are TRBV10-3 and TRBJ2-1; 9 bases fit TRBD2. Sequenced input: memory CD4+ T cells from PBMCs. Subset indicated: CD45RA-negative fraction. This TCR came from a man aged 18 to 29 in good health. Some clones in this sample may be carry-over from other donors' samples. The DNA of the CDR3 is TGTGCCATCAGTGAGTCCCGCGGGAGGGCAGGTGGCTCCTACAATGAGCAGTTCTTC. Amino acids: CAISESRGRAGGSYNEQFF.